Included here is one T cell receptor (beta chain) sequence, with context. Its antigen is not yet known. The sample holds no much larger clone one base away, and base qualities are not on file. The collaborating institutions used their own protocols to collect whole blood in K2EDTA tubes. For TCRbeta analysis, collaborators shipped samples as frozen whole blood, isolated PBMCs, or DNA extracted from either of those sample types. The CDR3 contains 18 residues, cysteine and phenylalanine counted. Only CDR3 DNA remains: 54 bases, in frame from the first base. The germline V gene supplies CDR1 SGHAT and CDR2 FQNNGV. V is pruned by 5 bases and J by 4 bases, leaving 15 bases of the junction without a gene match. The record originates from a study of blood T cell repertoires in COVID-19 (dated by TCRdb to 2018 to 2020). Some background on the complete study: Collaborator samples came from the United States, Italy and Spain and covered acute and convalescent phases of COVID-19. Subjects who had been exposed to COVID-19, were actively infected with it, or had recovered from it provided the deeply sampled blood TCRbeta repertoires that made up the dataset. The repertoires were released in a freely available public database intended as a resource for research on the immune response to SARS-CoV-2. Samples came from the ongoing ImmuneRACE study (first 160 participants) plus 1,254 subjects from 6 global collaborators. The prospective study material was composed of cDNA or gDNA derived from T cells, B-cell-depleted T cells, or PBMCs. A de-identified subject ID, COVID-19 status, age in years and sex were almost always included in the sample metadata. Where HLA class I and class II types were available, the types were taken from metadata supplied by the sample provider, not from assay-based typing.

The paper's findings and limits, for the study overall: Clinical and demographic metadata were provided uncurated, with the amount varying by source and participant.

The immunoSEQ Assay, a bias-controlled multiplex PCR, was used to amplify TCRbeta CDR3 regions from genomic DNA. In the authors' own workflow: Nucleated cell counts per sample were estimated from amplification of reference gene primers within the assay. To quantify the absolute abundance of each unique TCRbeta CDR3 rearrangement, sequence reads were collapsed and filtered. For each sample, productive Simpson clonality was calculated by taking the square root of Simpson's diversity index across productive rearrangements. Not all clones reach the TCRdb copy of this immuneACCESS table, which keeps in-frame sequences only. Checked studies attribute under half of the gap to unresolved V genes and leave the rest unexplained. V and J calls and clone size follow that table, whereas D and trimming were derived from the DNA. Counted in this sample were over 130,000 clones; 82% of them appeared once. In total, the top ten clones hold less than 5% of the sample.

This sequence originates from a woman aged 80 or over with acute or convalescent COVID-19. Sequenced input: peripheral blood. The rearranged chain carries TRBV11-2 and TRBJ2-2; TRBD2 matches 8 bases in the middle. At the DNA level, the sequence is TGTGCCAGCAGCCCTCAGGGACTAGGTCTCTCGCGCACCGGGGAGCTGTTTTTT. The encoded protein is CASSPQGLGLSRTGELFF.